This T cell receptor (beta chain) derives from a study of CD8 T cells in ankylosing spondylitis. It was by quantitative 5'-RACE with molecular barcodes that TCR beta libraries were made. TCRdb reprocessed the 5' RACE reads via MiXCR and lists one record per CDR3 protein. Here the sample spans under 200,000 distinct CDR3 sequences, 9.8% being singletons. This clonotype was counted at least ten times. Antigen specificity is unknown. Study-level findings and limits: A number of the motif variants had already been described in reactive arthritis synovial fluid and blood.

This CDR3 has 11 residues. Per the germline V gene, CDR1 is SQVTM and CDR2 is ANQGSEA. V was clipped by 6 bases and J by 5 bases, with 10 bases between them. This chain connects TRBV29-1 to TRBJ1-2; D not resolved. The sample comprised blood, either unsorted or a sorted T cell fraction (not recorded which). The sequence came from a female donor with ankylosing spondylitis or in good health (not recorded which). CDR3 nucleotides: TGCAGCGTACCCGACGGTTATGGCTACACCTTC. Protein sequence: CSVPDGYGYTF.